Below, 26 T cell receptor beta chains from the same sample are listed, as sequenced in a study of T cells after posttransplantation cyclophosphamide. The assay was immunoSEQ multiplex PCR, and TCRdb's table has in-frame clones only and misses some. The sample consists of 50,000 to 55,000 clones, approximately 86% of them appearing once. What was sequenced was PBMCs. All receptors derive from a man under 40 with a blood cancer, CMV-positive, and with a related stem cell donor.

This clone was detected a few times. V gene TRBV11-2 combines with J gene TRBJ1-1; no clear D gene. The CDR3 runs 15 residues. Germline V CDR1 and CDR2: SGHAT, FQNNGV. With 6 bases removed from V and 0 bases from J, the gap between germline ends came to 14 bases. The CDR3 sequence: CASSLLAGVNTEAFF. CDR3 coding DNA: TGTGCCAGCAGTTTGCTGGCGGGAGTGAACACTGAAGCTTTCTTT.

The genes are TRBV11-2 and TRBJ2-7, with 7 bases matching TRBD2. The germline CDR1 and CDR2 sequences are SGHAT and FQNNGV. V shed 4 bases, J shed 5 bases, and the junction held 14 bases outside the gene matches. CDR3 size: 16 residues. CDR3 bases: TGTGCCAGCAGCTCGGGACCGGGGAGGGGAGGGCACGAGCAGTACTTC. Translating gives CASSSGPGRGGHEQYF. Using reference TRBV11-2 and TRBJ2-7 for the parts outside the CDR3, the full variable domain is EAGVAQSPRYKIIEKRQSVAFWCNPISGHATLYWYQQILGQGPKLLIQFQNNGVVDDSQLPKDRFSAERLKGVDSTLKIQPAKLEDSAVYLCASSSGPGRGGHEQYFGPGTRLTVT.

V is TRBV7-2 and J is TRBJ2-5, with TRBD1 as a possible D gene (6 bases). Trimming removed 4 bases from V and 1 base from J, with 10 bases in between. The CDR3 has 14 amino acids. Germline loops: CDR1 SGHTA, CDR2 FQGNSA. DNA of the CDR3: TGTGCCAGCAGCTCCTGGGGGCCCCAAGAGACCCAGTACTTC. Its translation is CASSSWGPQETQYF.

The chain is built from TRBV5-1 and TRBJ2-1, with 16 bases matching TRBD2. The trim removed 4 bases at V and 9 bases at J, leaving 28 bases unmatched. This CDR3 comprises 23 residues. Germline lookup yields CDR1 SGHRS and CDR2 YFSETQ. The CDR3 spells CASSPDPFELGTSGRASPPEQFF. DNA of the CDR3: TGCGCCAGCAGCCCTGACCCGTTCGAGCTTGGGACTAGCGGGAGGGCCTCTCCGCCTGAGCAGTTCTTC.

J is TRBJ2-7 and V is TRBV13; 7 bases agree with TRBD1. CDR1 and CDR2 (germline): PRHDT, FYEKMQ (reference sequence). There are 16 residues in the CDR3. Trimming removed 5 bases from V and 0 bases from J; junction bases left unmatched: 10. CDR3 in amino acids: CASSPTGQVGSYEQYF. The DNA of the CDR3 is TGTGCCAGCAGCCCGACCGGACAGGTAGGCTCCTACGAGCAGTACTTC.

The chain uses TRBV19 and TRBJ2-1, with TRBD1 matching over 8 bases. The CDR3 runs 12 residues. Germline CDR1 reads LNHDA; CDR2 reads SQIVND (reference sequence). The J segment lost 14 bases and the V segment lost 0 bases, leaving 3 bases of the junction unmatched. CDR3 protein: CASSIDRGRKFF. The CDR3 DNA is TGTGCCAGTAGTATAGACAGGGGGCGAAAGTTCTTC.

The V call is TRBV10-3, the J call TRBJ2-3; 8 nucleotides match TRBD2. V shed 3 bases, J shed 1 base, and the junction held 9 bases outside the gene matches. The germline V gene encodes CDR1 ENHRY and CDR2 SYGVKD. The length of the CDR3 is 17 residues. The CDR3 DNA reads as TGTGCCATCAGTGACCCAACGGGGGGGAGAGGCACAGATACGCAGTATTTT. It yields the protein CAISDPTGGRGTDTQYF.

V gene TRBV30 combines with J gene TRBJ2-5, with D possibly TRBD1 on 5 matching bases. The ends were cut back, 1 base at V and 1 base at J, with 13 bases in the middle. CDR1 is GTSNPN and CDR2 is SVGIG in the germline V gene (reference sequence). The CDR3 covers 15 residues. The DNA for the CDR3 is TGTGCCTGGAGTGGGGCAGGGTCAAGCCAAGAGACCCAGTACTTC. Residues: CAWSGAGSSQETQYF.

V gene TRBV2 combines with J gene TRBJ2-6; TRBD1 aligns across 11 bases. Germline-derived CDR1 and CDR2 are SNHLY and FYNNEI. V lost 6 bases, J lost 4 bases, and 2 bases stayed unmatched. The CDR3 totals 15 residues. In nucleotides, the CDR3 is TGTGCCAGCAGGGACAGGGGGCTAGGGGCCAACGTCCTGACTTTC. It codes for CASRDRGLGANVLTF.

In DNA form, the CDR3 reads TGTGCCAGCAGCTTTGGGGGACAGACCTACGAGCAGTACTTC. Encoded protein: CASSFGGQTYEQYF. This chain joins TRBV7-9 and TRBJ2-7; 7 bases agree with TRBD1. Unmatched junction bases numbered 4, after V lost 3 bases and J lost 2 bases. CDR1 and CDR2 (germline): SEHNR, FQNEAQ (reference sequence). This CDR3 comprises 14 residues.

V and J are TRBV7-8 and TRBJ2-5, with 7 bases identical to TRBD1. The J call may be mistaken, given a closer DNA end match to TRBJ2-7. Per the germline V gene, CDR1 is SGHVS and CDR2 is FQNEAQ. The CDR3 is 16 residues long. The CDR3 protein is CASSSITGTAYYEQYF. The DNA for the CDR3 is TGTGCCAGCAGCTCAATAACCGGGACAGCCTACTACGAGCAGTACTTC.

The V and J genes are TRBV5-1 and TRBJ2-1; a possible D gene is TRBD2 (6 bases). V lost 0 bases and J 8 bases, leaving 15 bases between the germline ends. The CDR3 has 15 residues. Germline CDR1 and CDR2: SGHRS and YFSETQ. The CDR3 reads CASSLGLVREDEQFF. In DNA form, the CDR3 reads TGCGCCAGCAGCTTGGGACTAGTGAGGGAGGATGAGCAGTTCTTC.

The chain employs TRBV5-1 and TRBJ2-7; D might be TRBD2 (6 bases). V dropped 2 bases and J dropped 0 bases, with 12 bases sitting between them. CDR1 and CDR2 from the germline V gene are SGHRS and YFSETQ. The CDR3 length is 15 residues. The CDR3 loop is CASSFRRGGSYEQYF. CDR3 nucleotide sequence: TGCGCCAGCAGCTTCCGGCGGGGCGGCTCCTACGAGCAGTACTTC.

The V gene is TRBV7-9, the J gene TRBJ2-5, with 7 bases matching TRBD2. The CDR3 runs 14 residues. CDR1 and CDR2 (germline): SEHNR, FQNEAQ (reference sequence). The ends lost 4 bases at V and 4 bases at J; junction bases unmatched: 6. The CDR3 reads CASSWAGVGETQYF. The CDR3 DNA sequence: TGTGCCAGCAGCTGGGCGGGAGTGGGAGAGACCCAGTACTTC.

The rearrangement links TRBV7-8 to TRBJ1-3; D is uncertain. Germline values: CDR1 SGHVS, CDR2 FQNEAQ. This CDR3 spans 17 amino acids. Trimming pared 7 bases from V and 0 bases from J, leaving 19 bases between. CDR3 loop: CASIDAGTGNSGNTIYF. CDR3 coding DNA: TGTGCCAGCATTGACGCCGGAACGGGGAACTCTGGAAACACCATATATTTT.

The V call is TRBV18, the J call TRBJ2-7; 12 bases are shared with TRBD2. The ends lost 0 bases at V and 6 bases at J; junction bases unmatched: 3. This CDR3 comprises 15 residues. Germline V gene lookup returns CDR1 KGHSH and CDR2 LQKENI. The CDR3 spells CASSPPSSGRGEQYF. The CDR3 DNA reads TGTGCCAGCTCACCACCGTCTAGCGGGAGGGGCGAGCAGTACTTC.

This chain links TRBV30 with TRBJ1-4, with 12 bases fitting TRBD1. Germline V lookup: CDR1 GTSNPN, CDR2 SVGIG (reference sequence). This CDR3 region has 18 residues. V lost 0 bases and J lost 1; bases outside the gene matches: 6. The CDR3 DNA reads as TGTGCCTGGAGTGTGGGACAGGGGGCCCTTCAAACTAATGAAAAACTGTTTTTT. Translation gives CAWSVGQGALQTNEKLFF.

The chain joins TRBV7-2 to TRBJ2-5; D may be TRBD1 (5 bases). CDR1 and CDR2 from the germline V gene are SGHTA and FQGNSA. Trimming left V 1 base short and J 3 bases short, with 9 bases between. This CDR3 has 14 residues. The CDR3 protein is CASSLVSTEETQYF. The CDR3 nucleotides are TGTGCCAGCAGCTTAGTGTCGACAGAAGAGACCCAGTACTTC.

This chain links TRBV28 with TRBJ2-5; D is unclear. The V gene lost 6 bases and the J gene lost 5 bases, with 13 bases spanning the gap. The CDR3 is 13 amino acids. Per the germline V gene, CDR1 is MDHEN and CDR2 is SYDVKM. The CDR3, as DNA: TGTGCCAGCAGCGAGAATCCGAAGGAGACCCAGTACTTC. As protein: CASSENPKETQYF.

Only one count was recorded for this clone. The V call is TRBV27, the J call TRBJ2-5; possibly TRBD1 for D (6 bases). The last part of the DNA fits TRBJ2-7 better; the J call may be wrong. The CDR3 consists of 15 residues. The germline gives CDR1 MNHEY, CDR2 SMNVEV (reference sequence). The CDR3 DNA reads TGTGCCAGCAGTTTATCCGCAGGGGCGATTACCGAGCAGTACTTC. This encodes CASSLSAGAITEQYF.

The chain carries TRBV7-2 and TRBJ1-4, with a tentative D call TRBD1 (5 bases). Per germline, CDR1 SGHTA and CDR2 FQGNSA. V dropped 5 bases and J dropped 2 bases, with 9 bases sitting between them. The CDR3 has 14 residues. The CDR3 region is CASSGGVTNEKLFF. The CDR3 DNA sequence: TGTGCCAGCAGCGGAGGGGTGACTAATGAAAAACTGTTTTTT. The variable domain in full, with the rest retrieved from reference TRBV7-2 and TRBJ1-4, is GAGVSQSPSNKVTEKGKDVELRCDPISGHTALYWYRQSLGQGLEFLIYFQGNSAPDKSGLPSDRFSAERTGGSVSTLTIQRTQQEDSAVYLCASSGGVTNEKLFFGSGTQLSVL.

V is TRBV11-2 and J is TRBJ1-2; TRBD1 agrees at 7 bases. This CDR3 has 16 residues. Germline CDR1 and CDR2: SGHAT and FQNNGV. V lost 0 bases and J lost 5; bases outside the gene matches: 9. The CDR3 loop is CASSLEAGGNPYGYTF. DNA for the CDR3: TGTGCCAGCAGCTTAGAGGCAGGGGGGAACCCTTATGGCTACACCTTC.

This clone is a singleton in its sample. The V gene is TRBV27, the J gene TRBJ2-7, with TRBD2 matching 11 bases. Per germline, CDR1 MNHEY and CDR2 SMNVEV (reference sequence). The CDR3 sequence is 16 residues long. Losses at the gene ends were 6 bases for V and 3 bases for J; bases not matched to a gene: 10. The CDR3 protein is CASSETGTSGGYEQYF. The CDR3 DNA is TGTGCCAGCAGCGAGACAGGGACTAGCGGAGGCTACGAGCAGTACTTC.

V is TRBV11-2 and J is TRBJ2-1; 8 positions agree with TRBD2. From germline, CDR1 is SGHAT and CDR2 FQNNGV. Unmatched junction bases numbered 9, after V lost 5 bases and J lost 6 bases. CDR3 length equals 15 residues. The DNA for the CDR3 is TGTGCCAGCAGCCGAGTAAAAGGGACTAGCAATGAGCAGTTCTTC. Amino acids: CASSRVKGTSNEQFF. The full variable domain, completed using reference TRBV11-2 and TRBJ2-1, is EAGVAQSPRYKIIEKRQSVAFWCNPISGHATLYWYQQILGQGPKLLIQFQNNGVVDDSQLPKDRFSAERLKGVDSTLKIQPAKLEDSAVYLCASSRVKGTSNEQFFGPGTRLTVL.

This chain joins TRBV4-3 and TRBJ2-1; D gene unclear. The CDR3 is 12 residues long. Germline CDR1 and CDR2: LGHNA and YSLEER. V shed 0 bases and J shed 15 bases, with 12 bases lying between them. The CDR3 sequence is CASSQDQRIRFF. The CDR3 region has the DNA TGCGCCAGCAGCCAAGATCAGCGTATTCGGTTCTTC.

The J gene is TRBJ2-2, the V gene TRBV9; no definite D call. This CDR3 region has 16 residues. CDR1 and CDR2 (germline): SGDLS, YYNGEE. V dropped 4 bases and J dropped 2 bases, with 15 bases sitting between them. CDR3 amino acids: CASSTAPRGNTGELFF. As DNA, the CDR3 is TGTGCCAGCAGCACCGCCCCGAGAGGTAACACCGGGGAGCTGTTTTTT.